What follows are 2 T cell receptor beta chains derived from one specimen sequenced in a study of blood T cell repertoires in COVID-19. The assay was immunoSEQ multiplex PCR, and TCRdb's table has in-frame clones only and misses some. The table includes 400,000 or so clones, approximately 86% detected once. Sequencing was performed on peripheral blood. The source of these receptors is a human donor in a cohort sampled during active COVID-19.

The gene calls are TRBV7-6 and TRBJ1-3; D is undetermined. Trimming took off 1 base at V and 0 bases at J, with 10 bases between the two ends. From germline, CDR1 is SGHVS and CDR2 FNYEAQ. The CDR3 extends over 16 amino acids. CDR3 in amino acids: CASSLDPAGSGNTIYF. CDR3 nucleotides: TGTGCCAGCAGCTTAGATCCCGCAGGCTCTGGAAACACCATATATTTT.

The chain combines TRBV6-5 with TRBJ2-1, with D perhaps matching TRBD1 (6 bases). This CDR3 spans 14 amino acids. Between the trimmed V and J ends, which lost 6 bases and 5 bases, there was a span of 14 bases. Germline CDR1 reads MNHEY; CDR2 reads SVGAGI. This CDR3 reads CASRRGGENNEQFF. In DNA, the CDR3 is TGTGCCAGCAGACGTGGGGGCGAGAACAATGAGCAGTTCTTC.